This TCR beta chain derives from a study of patients and donors after allogeneic stem cell transplantation. CDR1 is SGHTA, CDR2 FQGTGA, per germline. This CDR3 comprises 16 residues. The V and J ends lost 2 bases and 0 bases respectively, with 12 bases between them. TCRdb re-called the RT-PCR reads through MiXCR, storing one row per CDR3 protein. The top ten clones hold more than 25% of a sample with tens of thousands of distinct CDR3 sequences, around 27% of them seen once. V is TRBV7-3 and J is TRBJ2-3; D remains ambiguous. The sample taken for sequencing was blood, either unsorted or a sorted T cell fraction (not recorded which). The clonotype originates from a human donor who was either an allogeneic HSCT recipient or a stem cell or donor lymphocyte infusion donor (not recorded which). It is not recorded whose cells these are; they may come from a transplant donor. The CDR3 coding sequence is TGTGCCAGCAGCTTATCCCCCGGCAGCAGCACAGATACGCAGTATTTT. Translation gives CASSLSPGSSTDTQYF.